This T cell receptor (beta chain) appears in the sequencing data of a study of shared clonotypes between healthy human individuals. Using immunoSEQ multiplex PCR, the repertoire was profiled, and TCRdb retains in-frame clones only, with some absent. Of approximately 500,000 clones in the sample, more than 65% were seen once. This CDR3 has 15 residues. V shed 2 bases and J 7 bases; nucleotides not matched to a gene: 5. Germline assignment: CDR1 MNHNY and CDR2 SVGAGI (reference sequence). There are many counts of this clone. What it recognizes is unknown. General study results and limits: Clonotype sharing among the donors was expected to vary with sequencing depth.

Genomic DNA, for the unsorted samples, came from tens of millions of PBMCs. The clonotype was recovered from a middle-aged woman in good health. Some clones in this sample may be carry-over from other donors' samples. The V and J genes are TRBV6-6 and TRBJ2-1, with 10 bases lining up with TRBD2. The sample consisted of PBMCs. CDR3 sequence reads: CASSYGLAAWNEQFF. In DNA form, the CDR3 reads TGTGCCAGCAGTTACGGACTAGCGGCGTGGAATGAGCAGTTCTTC.